The present T cell receptor (beta chain) was sequenced within a study of shared clonotypes between healthy human individuals (dated by TCRdb to 2019 to 2021). A note on the overall study: The cohort included a few men and a couple of women between 18 and 49 years of age. Per donor, three plates each were used for CD4 naive and CD4 memory, two for CD8 naive, and one for CD8 memory. Between about 0.85 and 9.5 billion PBMCs per donor were obtained by leukapheresis. To estimate repertoire size and how much clonotype sharing occurs between individuals, the study deeply sequenced the blood TCR repertoires of five healthy adults. Different laboratories and diverse techniques were used to prepare libraries and sequence TCR repertoires, to increase sequencing depth and limit assay-specific biases.

Using the deep immunoSEQ assay, multiplex PCR amplified TCR CDR3 regions from genomic DNA. Extracted genomic DNA from each cell subset was spread evenly across all wells of several immunoSEQ 96-well plates, with each plate serving as a replicate. For sorted subsets, each replicate PCR was loaded with approximately 190 ng genomic DNA, equivalent to 32,000 or so T cell genomes. The purified libraries were quantified using a Qubit 3.0 fluorometer, sized with a Bioanalyzer 2100, and then quantified again using the KAPA Library Quantification kit. A separate single-read 150-cycle Illumina NextSeq 550 flow cell was used to sequence each immunoSEQ 96-well plate. Under the source paper's analysis protocol: Because the immunoSEQ output held only junctional sequences and lacked quality scores, the filtering could not match the filtering applied to full-length reads. To assign V/J genes and CDR3, sequences were annotated using PyIR, a Python wrapper for IgBLAST v1.9, with IMGT germline references. Reads were removed for weak V/J assignments (E-value above 1e-6), missing CDR3, stop codons, out-of-frame junctions, or ambiguous translated residues. V3J clonotypes were defined as sequences sharing an identical inferred V gene, J gene, and CDR3 amino acid sequence. Percentage overlap between repertoires was computed as shared unique clonotypes divided by the size of the smaller repertoire. RTK rarefaction, the Chao1 estimator, and Recon v2.1 estimates of unobserved clonotypes were used to assess repertoire richness. OLGA was used to compute generation probabilities for all TCRbeta clonotypes that the gDNA method yielded from a handful of donors. TCRdb took this table from immuneACCESS and kept in-frame rearrangements with V and J called. Such tables lack part of the clones; where checked against another copy, unresolved V genes explain under half of the gap, and the rest is unexplained. For V, J and clone size, that table is used; D and trimming come from the DNA. The sample table holds roughly 400,000 clones, of which about 96% were seen once. The top ten clonotypes cover about 0.32% of the sample.

With regard to this clone: Its antigen is unknown. The input lacks base qualities; no much larger clone sits a single base away.

The CDR3 covers 18 residues, taking in both the cysteine and the phenylalanine. Of the read, only the CDR3 DNA is kept; its 54 bases are in frame from base 1. Unmatched junction bases come to 4, with V trimmed by 1 base and J by 3 bases. The germline V gene yields SGHTA for CDR1 and FQGTGA for CDR2. The donors were healthy, HIV-negative adults who had no recently reported acute infections or vaccinations. All donors were Caucasian adults living in Nashville, Tennessee, USA. CD8 memory samples combined magnetically selected CD45RO+ cells with CCR7-negative CD45RA+ effector memory (TemRA) cells. Blood was collected by leukapheresis, and PBMCs were isolated by Ficoll-Histopaque density gradient centrifugation and then cryopreserved in liquid nitrogen vapor phase. Purity and quantity of every magnetically sorted T cell population were checked by analytical flow cytometry. Genomic DNA was isolated from each sorted fraction and quantified by UV absorbance on a Nanodrop 2000c.

Findings and caveats that apply to the study as a whole: When a few donors were compared, the shared fraction of clonotypes was about 5% for naive CD4, over 3% for naive CD8, more than 2% for memory CD4, and approximately 0.4% for memory CD8. Estimated clonotype richness was generally larger for naive than for memory subsets. Sampling was limited to blood, and TCR repertoires in tissue likely differ from TCR repertoires in blood. Pairwise subsampling led to the expectation that sequencing depth would affect the degree of clonotype sharing among donors. Because the study included only a small number of donors, the genetic and exposure-history diversity represented was limited. Rarefaction of sorted-subset datasets indicated incomplete sequencing despite the large sequencing depth. Higher generation probabilities were observed for clonotypes shared by all four sorted-subset donors than for non-shared clonotypes.

Input material: memory CD8+ T cells sorted from blood. Read against the paper, the sample's cell subset or site label means: CD45RO+ cells pooled with CCR7-negative TemRA cells. The chain employs TRBV7-3 and TRBJ2-2; TRBD2 fits 14 bases in the junction. This sequence originates from a young man in good health. The sequence in DNA is TGTGCCAGCAGCTTAAGAGGGACTAGCGGGGGATACACCGGGGAGCTGTTTTTT. It codes for CASSLRGTSGGYTGELFF.